The rows below give T cell receptor beta chains drawn from one sample of a study of blood T cell repertoires in COVID-19. Produced via immunoSEQ multiplex PCR; TCRdb's table is partial and in-frame only. The sample has about 200,000 clones; 70% to 90% are singletons. Sample: peripheral blood. All receptors come from a woman of 80 years or more with acute or convalescent COVID-19. Both conserved end residues are part of each CDR3. The D gene is left open where the match is weak. Some rows have no size entry. The others give once, few or many, or a class for an expanded clone.

v_call	d_call	clone_size	j_call	cdr3_aa	cdr3_nt
TRBV24-1	-	-	TRBJ2-5	CATSASGQETQYF	TGTGCCACCAGTGCTTCGGGCCAAGAGACCCAGTACTTC
TRBV6-2/TRBV6-3	TRBD2	once	TRBJ2-7	CASSYWTSGSSYEQYF	TGTGCCAGCAGTTACTGGACTAGCGGCAGCTCCTACGAGCAGTACTTC
TRBV9	-	-	TRBJ1-1	CASSVGSSGAGGEAFF	TGTGCCAGCAGCGTAGGTAGTTCAGGGGCGGGAGGTGAAGCTTTCTTT
TRBV7-2	-	-	TRBJ1-6	CAISRVYNSPLHF	TGTGCCATTTCTCGGGTCTATAATTCACCCCTCCACTTT
TRBV7-9	-	once	TRBJ2-1	CASSPWAGSYNEQFF	TGTGCCAGCAGCCCTTGGGCAGGGTCCTACAATGAGCAGTTCTTC
TRBV29-1	-	-	TRBJ2-7	CSVRTESYEQYF	TGCAGCGTACGCACTGAGTCCTACGAGCAGTACTTC
TRBV11-2	-	few	TRBJ1-4	CASSIPPRYEKLFF	TGTGCCAGCAGCATACCCCCCAGATATGAAAAACTGTTTTTT
TRBV11-2	-	few	TRBJ1-1	CASSLDQNTEAFF	TGTGCCAGCAGCTTAGATCAGAACACTGAAGCTTTCTTT
TRBV13	-	few	TRBJ1-1	CASSLDREAFF	TGTGCCAGCAGCTTGGACAGAGAAGCTTTCTTT
TRBV7-9	-	few	TRBJ1-1	CASSSRLDTEAFF	TGTGCCAGCAGCTCACGGTTGGACACTGAAGCTTTCTTT